These 8 T cell receptor beta chains originate from one sample sequenced in a study of cytomegalovirus exposure and HLA in healthy donors. The PCR made use of 60 Vbeta and 13 Jbeta primers. The method was immunoSEQ multiplex PCR; TCRdb's version includes in-frame clones alone and lacks a portion of them. The table shows 76,000 or so clones, with over 65% occurring only once. The source material was PBMCs. These receptors were collected from a woman in her forties in good health and CMV-seropositive.

The chain recombines TRBV5-4 with TRBJ2-2, with 9 positions matching TRBD1. CDR1 and CDR2 (germline): SGHNT, YYREEE (reference sequence). The CDR3 is 17 amino acids. The junction had 10 bases not matched to a gene; V was cut back by 0 bases and J by 7 bases. CDR3 sequence: CASSLGGSGTGLGELFF. The CDR3, as DNA: TGTGCCAGCAGCTTGGGGGGATCCGGGACAGGGCTCGGGGAGCTGTTTTTT.

The chain combines TRBV7-9 with TRBJ1-4; TRBD1 is a possible D gene (6 bases). CDR3 length equals 16 residues. The V end lost 0 bases, the J end lost 8 bases, and 16 bases lay between the germline ends. The germline V gene has CDR1 SEHNR and CDR2 FQNEAQ (reference sequence). CDR3 in DNA: TGTGCCAGCAGCTTAGCGCCGGGAGGGGGAGACGAAAAACTGTTTTTT. It encodes CASSLAPGGGDEKLFF.

J is TRBJ2-3 and V is TRBV27; 9 bases are shared with TRBD1. The CDR3 is 16 amino acids. The J segment lost 8 bases and the V segment lost 3 bases, leaving 12 bases of the junction unmatched. Looked up from germline, CDR1 is MNHEY and CDR2 is SMNVEV (reference sequence). The CDR3 DNA reads TGTGCCAGCAGTTTCCTACCGGGACAGGGAGGTGGTACGCAGTATTTT. It is translated as CASSFLPGQGGGTQYF.

V gene TRBV7-9 combines with J gene TRBJ1-4, with TRBD1 identical over 7 bases. Trimming cost V 5 bases and J 7 bases; bases outside gene matches: 7. This CDR3 region has 14 residues. Germline loops: CDR1 SEHNR, CDR2 FQNEAQ (reference sequence). The CDR3 nucleotides read TGTGCCAGCAGCGACACAGGGGTGACTGAAAAACTGTTTTTT. It is translated as CASSDTGVTEKLFF.

The V and J genes are TRBV30 and TRBJ1-6; tentatively, D is TRBD1 (5 bases). V dropped 5 bases and J dropped 6 bases, with 14 bases sitting between them. The CDR3 runs to 14 residues. CDR1 is GTSNPN, CDR2 SVGIG, per germline (reference sequence). The CDR3 DNA reads as TGTGCCTGGGACAGTTTTTTGGGTAATTCACCCCTCCACTTT. Translation: CAWDSFLGNSPLHF.

The chain is built from TRBV27 and TRBJ2-1, with 8 bases that match TRBD2. Losses at the gene ends were 2 bases for V and 6 bases for J; bases not matched to a gene: 9. Germline assignment: CDR1 MNHEY and CDR2 SMNVEV (reference sequence). This CDR3 contains 16 residues. The CDR3 coding sequence is TGTGCCAGCAGTTTAGGTAGGACTAGCCGGGCCAATGAGCAGTTCTTC. The encoded protein is CASSLGRTSRANEQFF.

A few counts support this clone. The CDR3 coding sequence is TGTGCCAGCAGTTTACAACAGACGTCTGAAAAACTGTTTTTT. Its translation: CASSLQQTSEKLFF. J is TRBJ1-4 and V is TRBV28, with unresolved D. CDR1 is MDHEN and CDR2 is SYDVKM in the germline V gene. V was pared by 2 bases and J by 7 bases, with 11 bases between. The CDR3 has 14 residues.

In this sample, this clone turned up a few times. The V call is TRBV6-5, the J call TRBJ1-4; D gene uncertain. Germline V gives CDR1 MNHEY, CDR2 SVGAGI. The V end was cut by 2 bases, the J end by 8 bases, with 18 bases between. CDR3 length: 16 residues. The CDR3 loop reads CASSYGSGSTLEKLFF. The CDR3 DNA is TGTGCCAGCAGTTACGGGTCGGGGTCTACCCTGGAAAAACTGTTTTTT.